This T cell receptor beta chain was documented in a study of blood T cell repertoires in COVID-19. Germline CDR1 LNHDA, CDR2 SQIVND (reference sequence). This CDR3 comprises 16 residues. Deletions cut 4 bases from V and 0 bases from J, with 14 bases between. Profiled with immunoSEQ multiplex PCR; TCRdb holds only in-frame clones, not every one. Here the sample spans roughly 180,000 clones, roughly 80% being singletons. This clonotype was obtained from a man between 60 and 70 years old with active or convalescent COVID-19. Specimen: peripheral blood. J is TRBJ2-3 and V is TRBV19, with D possibly matching TRBD1 (5 bases). CDR3 protein: CASSRGSSYSTDTQYF. The CDR3 DNA reads TGTGCCAGTAGTAGGGGCTCCTCCTATAGCACAGATACGCAGTATTTT. Combining the CDR3 with reference TRBV19 and TRBJ2-3 gives the whole variable domain DGGITQSPKYLFRKEGQNVTLSCEQNLNHDAMYWYRQDPGQGLRLIYYSQIVNDFQKGDIAEGYSVSREKKESFPLTVTSAQKNPTAFYLCASSRGSSYSTDTQYFGPGTRLTVL.